Listed below are T cell receptor beta chains from one sample, sequenced in a study of cytomegalovirus exposure and HLA in healthy donors. Data came from immunoSEQ multiplex PCR; TCRdb stores just in-frame clones and leaves some out. This repertoire shows 130,000 or so clones, roughly 82% found once; its top ten account for around 1.6%. Sequencing was carried out using PBMCs. These receptors all stem from a young woman in good health and CMV-seronegative. Each CDR3 is given with its conserved first and last residue. A D gene is named only where the DNA matches it firmly. The size entry is marked missing in some rows and otherwise reads once, few, many or a size class.

>TRBJ1-6|TRBD1|-|TRBV6-5
TGTGCCAGCAGTCCGGACAGGGGCAATTCACCCCTCCACTTT
CASSPDRGNSPLHF
>TRBJ1-3|-|-|TRBV7-8
TGTGCCAGCAGCTTCTGGACAGAGAATGTTCACTCTGGAAACACCATATATTTT
CASSFWTENVHSGNTIYF
>TRBJ1-4|-|-|TRBV19
TGTGCCAGCACAGGGTACAATGAAAAACTGTTTTTT
CASTGYNEKLFF
>TRBJ1-2|-|few|TRBV21-1
TGTGCCAGCAGCAAAGTTATAGTAACAGGGCCAGCTAACTATGGCTACACCTTC
CASSKVIVTGPANYGYTF
>TRBJ1-5|TRBD1|-|TRBV6-6
TGTGCCAGCAGACAGGGACAGTTGAATCAGCCCCAGCATTTT
CASRQGQLNQPQHF
>TRBJ1-3|TRBD1|-|TRBV6-5
TGTGCCAGCAGCTATAGGGGGACAGCCGGAAACACCATATATTTT
CASSYRGTAGNTIYF
>TRBJ2-7|TRBD1|-|TRBV5-1
TGCGCCAGCAGTAGGGACAGGGATTCCTACGAGCAGTACTTC
CASSRDRDSYEQYF
>TRBJ1-6|TRBD1|-|TRBV2
TGTGCCAGCAGCTCTAGGTTGACAGGGCAGGCCTATAATTCACCCCTCCACTTT
CASSSRLTGQAYNSPLHF
>TRBJ2-1|TRBD1|-|TRBV13
TGTGCCAGCAGCTCCTCTGGGACAGGGGCTTATGAGGAGCAGTTCTTC
CASSSSGTGAYEEQFF
>TRBJ1-1|TRBD1|-|TRBV19
TGTGCCAGTAGTGGGGATTCTGGGACAGGGGGCGGGTGGAACACTGAAGCTTTCTTT
CASSGDSGTGGGWNTEAFF
>TRBJ1-2|-|-|TRBV5-1
TGCGCCAGCAGCTTGAAAGAAGGGGGACACTATGGCTACACCTTC
CASSLKEGGHYGYTF
>TRBJ1-3|-|-|TRBV30
TGTGCCTGGAGTGGGTATGGACAGAACTCTGGAAACACCATATATTTT
CAWSGYGQNSGNTIYF
>TRBJ2-7|-|-|TRBV7-3
TGTGCCAGCAGCCCCGGGACTCTCTACGAGCAGTACTTC
CASSPGTLYEQYF
>TRBJ1-5|-|-|TRBV7-9
TGTGCCAGCAGCATCGGGTTGAGTCTTAATCAGCCCCAGCATTTT
CASSIGLSLNQPQHF
>TRBJ1-2|-|-|TRBV5-1
TGCGCCAGCAGCTCGGGGGGCGCCGACTATGGCTACACCTTC
CASSSGGADYGYTF
>TRBJ2-3|-|few|TRBV25-1
TGTGCCAGCAGTGATCCCGGTCCAGGGGCTAGCACAGATACGCAGTATTTT
CASSDPGPGASTDTQYF
>TRBJ2-2|TRBD2|-|TRBV9
TGTGCCAGCAGCTCCCAGCGGGGGGCCACCGGGGAGCTGTTTTTT
CASSSQRGATGELFF
>TRBJ1-2|-|-|TRBV7-8
TGTGCCAGCCGCAGCGGAATCAGTAGGTCTGGCTACACCTTC
CASRSGISRSGYTF
>TRBJ2-1|TRBD1|-|TRBV5-8
TGTGCCAGCAGCTTGGTCCCAGGGGGCGGGAATGAGCAGTTCTTC
CASSLVPGGGNEQFF
>TRBJ1-4|-|-|TRBV6-7
TGTGCCCAGCACGGGTACTATAATGAAAAACTGTTTTTT
CAQHGYYNEKLFF
>TRBJ1-3|TRBD1|-|TRBV15
TGTGCCACCAGCAGAGAGGAGGGGGCACACTCTGGAAACACCATATATTTT
CATSREEGAHSGNTIYF
>TRBJ1-2|TRBD1|-|TRBV5-6
TGTGCCAGCAGCTTCGACAGGGCTAACTATGGCTACACCTTC
CASSFDRANYGYTF
>TRBJ1-1|-|-|TRBV4-3
TGCGCCAGCAGCCAGAGCGTCGGGAACACTGAAGCTTTCTTT
CASSQSVGNTEAFF
>TRBJ1-2|-|-|TRBV5-5
TGTGCCAGCAGCCCCGACGGGAGGGTGTCAAACTATGGCTACACCTTC
CASSPDGRVSNYGYTF
>TRBJ2-3|-|-|TRBV7-9
TGTGCCAGCAGCTCCACGTCAAACCGCGGGGTTAGCACAGATACGCAGTATTTT
CASSSTSNRGVSTDTQYF
>TRBJ1-1|TRBD1|few|TRBV4-2
TGTGCCAGTATGGGACAGGGCATGAACACTGAAGCTTTCTTT
CASMGQGMNTEAFF
>TRBJ2-7|-|-|TRBV18
TGTGCCAGCTCACCTCAACCCAGGGACGAGCAGTACTTC
CASSPQPRDEQYF
>TRBJ2-3|-|-|TRBV9
TGTGCCAGCAACCCGGGACTCACCTTCACAGATACGCAGTATTTT
CASNPGLTFTDTQYF
>TRBJ1-5|-|once|TRBV2
TGTGCCAGCAGTGTCGGGGGGGGTCGAGGCAATCAGCCCCAGCATTTT
CASSVGGGRGNQPQHF
>TRBJ1-2|TRBD1|-|TRBV6-4
TGTGCCAGCAGTGTCGACAGGGGGTCGGGCTACACCTTC
CASSVDRGSGYTF
>TRBJ1-2|-|-|TRBV30
TGTGCCTGGACTAGGAGTTATGGCTACACCTTC
CAWTRSYGYTF
>TRBJ1-5|-|-|TRBV28
TGTGCCAGCAAGGAGAGCAATCAGCCCCAGCATTTT
CASKESNQPQHF
>TRBJ1-1|-|-|TRBV5-1
TGCGCCAGCAGCTTTCAGGGAGGCACGAACACTGAAGCTTTCTTT
CASSFQGGTNTEAFF
>TRBJ2-5|TRBD2|-|TRBV5-4
TGTGCCAGCAGCTTCTTTAGCGGGAGAAGGGAGACCCAGTACTTC
CASSFFSGRRETQYF
>TRBJ2-2|-|-|TRBV4-1
TGCGCCAGCACCGGGACCGGGGAGCTGTTTTTT
CASTGTGELFF
>TRBJ1-2|TRBD1|-|TRBV7-8
TGTGCCAGCAGCCCGGGCAGGGGGAATGGCTACACCTTC
CASSPGRGNGYTF
>TRBJ1-5|-|-|TRBV5-8
TGTGCCAGCAGCTTGGCCCCCCACGGAGATCAGCCCCAGCATTTT
CASSLAPHGDQPQHF
>TRBJ1-4|TRBD1|-|TRBV7-9
TGTGCCAGCAGCTCCGCACAGGGGGGTAATGAAAAACTGTTTTTT
CASSSAQGGNEKLFF
>TRBJ2-1|TRBD2|-|TRBV19
TGTGCCAGTAGTCCCCTCGGGGAGGGCAACAATGAGCAGTTCTTC
CASSPLGEGNNEQFF
>TRBJ1-1|-|-|TRBV13
TGTGCCAGCAGCTTACGGCAGGGGTTTAACACTGAAGCTTTCTTT
CASSLRQGFNTEAFF
>TRBJ2-7|-|-|TRBV4-3
TGCGCCAGCAGCCCCTCCTATCCGACAGTACAAGTCTACGAGCAGTACTTC
CASSPSYPTVQVYEQYF
>TRBJ2-1|TRBD2|-|TRBV6-5
TGTGCCAGCTCGTTACTAGGCGGGGGGAACAATGAGCAGTTCTTC
CASSLLGGGNNEQFF
>TRBJ2-6|-|-|TRBV5-4
TGTGCCAGCAGCTTCCAGGGGAGCTCTGGGGCCAACGTCCTGACTTTC
CASSFQGSSGANVLTF
>TRBJ2-1|-|few|TRBV7-2
TGTGCCAGCAGCTTAGCGGGGGTAGCGGTTGTGAATGAGCAGTTCTTC
CASSLAGVAVVNEQFF
>TRBJ1-5|-|-|TRBV7-8
TGTGCCAGCAGCCTAGGAGATCAGCCCCAGCATTTT
CASSLGDQPQHF
>TRBJ2-7|TRBD1|-|TRBV18
TGTGCCAGCTCTCCCAGACAGGGGGAAACCTACGAGCAGTACTTC
CASSPRQGETYEQYF
>TRBJ2-1|TRBD2|-|TRBV5-1
TGCGCCAGCAGCTTGGGACTAGCGGGGGGAAATGAGCAGTTCTTC
CASSLGLAGGNEQFF
>TRBJ2-7|-|-|TRBV7-8
TGTGCCAGCAGCTTAGGGTTATCGAGGACAGTCTACGAGCAGTACTTC
CASSLGLSRTVYEQYF
>TRBJ1-2|-|once|TRBV7-9
TGTGCCAGCCGATTGGACAGCATGGGCTACACCTTC
CASRLDSMGYTF
>TRBJ2-1|-|few|TRBV5-4
TGTGCCAGCAGCTTGGACAGAAGCTACAATGAGCAGTTCTTC
CASSLDRSYNEQFF
>TRBJ1-1|-|-|TRBV18
TGTGCCAGCTCACCAGGCCCGAACACTGAAGCTTTCTTT
CASSPGPNTEAFF